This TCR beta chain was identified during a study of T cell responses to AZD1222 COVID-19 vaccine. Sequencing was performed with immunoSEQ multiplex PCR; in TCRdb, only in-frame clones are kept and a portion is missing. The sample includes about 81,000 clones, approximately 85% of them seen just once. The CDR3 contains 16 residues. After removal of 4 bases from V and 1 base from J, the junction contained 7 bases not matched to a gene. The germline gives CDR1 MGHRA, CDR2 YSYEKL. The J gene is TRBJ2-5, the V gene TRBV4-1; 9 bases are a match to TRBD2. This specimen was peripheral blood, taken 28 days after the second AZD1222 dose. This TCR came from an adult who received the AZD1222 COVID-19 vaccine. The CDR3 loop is CASSPLAGPIQETQYF. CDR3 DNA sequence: TGCGCCAGCAGCCCGCTAGCGGGGCCGATCCAAGAGACCCAGTACTTC.